The 24 T cell receptor beta chains below come from one sample, sequenced in a study of T cells in Graves' hyperthyroidism and ophthalmopathy. TCR beta CDR3 regions were amplified from RNA. The primer set for the first-round RT-PCR of the TCR CDR3 was HTBI. TCRdb analysed the multiplex PCR reads with MiXCR anew, one entry per CDR3 protein. The sample carries around 280,000 distinct CDR3 sequences, about 13% recorded once. The sample consisted of blood. Receptors originate from a woman between 40 and 55 years old with Graves' hyperthyroidism.

In this sample, this clonotype turned up a few times. V and J are TRBV20-1 and TRBJ1-2; 9 bases match TRBD1. Germline CDR1 DFQATT, CDR2 SNEGSKA (reference sequence). V lost 1 base and J lost 4; bases outside the gene matches: 4. The CDR3 runs 14 residues. The chain's CDR3 is CSARGTGESYGYTF. In DNA, the CDR3 is TGCAGTGCTAGAGGGACAGGGGAAAGCTATGGCTACACCTTC.

This chain joins TRBV7-2 and TRBJ2-7; 7 bases line up with TRBD1. The CDR3 has 14 residues. CDR1 is SGHTA and CDR2 is FQGNSA in the germline V gene. Losses at the gene ends were 3 bases for V and 6 bases for J; bases not matched to a gene: 8. The CDR3 reads CASSFSRDSVEQYF. CDR3 bases: TGTGCCAGCAGCTTCTCCCGGGACAGCGTCGAGCAGTACTTC.

In its sample, this clonotype was seen many times. This chain connects TRBV2 to TRBJ2-2, with TRBD2 identical over 9 bases. Per germline, CDR1 SNHLY and CDR2 FYNNEI. V lost 4 bases to trimming and J lost 2 bases; unmatched junction nucleotides: 5. The CDR3 is 16 amino acids. Here the CDR3 reads CASSASGRLNTGELFF. The CDR3 region has the DNA TGTGCCAGCAGTGCGAGCGGGAGGCTTAACACCGGGGAGCTGTTTTTT.

The V and J genes are TRBV12-3 or TRBV12-4 and TRBJ2-1; 14 bases agree with TRBD2. With V trimmed by 1 base and J by 10 bases, 0 bases remained unmatched. The CDR3 consists of 14 residues. The DNA of the CDR3 is TGTGCCAGCAGTTTAGGGACTAGCGGGGGGGAGCAGTTCTTC. Its translation is CASSLGTSGGEQFF.

At least ten counts were recorded for this clonotype. The rearrangement uses TRBV12-3 or TRBV12-4 and TRBJ2-4; 10 bases map to TRBD2. Trimming removed 7 bases from V and 9 bases from J; junction bases left unmatched: 12. This CDR3 comprises 15 residues. CDR3 coding DNA: TGTGCCAGCACCCAGACGCTGGCTAGCGGGGGCATTCAGTACTTC. It encodes CASTQTLASGGIQYF.

This clonotype was counted ten times or more. The chain employs TRBV20-1 and TRBJ1-2, with 9 bases matching TRBD1. The germline gives CDR1 DFQATT, CDR2 SNEGSKA (reference sequence). V shed 1 base and J 7 bases; nucleotides not matched to a gene: 4. The CDR3 spans 13 residues. Written as DNA, the CDR3 is TGCAGTGCTAGAGGGCAGACAGGGGGTGGCTACACCTTC. Translated, it gives CSARGQTGGGYTF.

This clonotype was counted at least ten times. This chain joins TRBV11-2 and TRBJ2-5; 8 positions agree with TRBD1. This CDR3 has 16 amino acids. With V trimmed by 0 bases and J by 4 bases, 7 bases remained unmatched. CDR1 and CDR2 (germline): SGHAT, FQNNGV. CDR3 DNA sequence: TGTGCCAGCAGCTTAGACGGCGGCAGGGGGCGAGAGACCCAGTACTTC. Its translation is CASSLDGGRGRETQYF. The full variable domain, with the rest looked up from reference TRBV11-2 and TRBJ2-5, is EAGVAQSPRYKIIEKRQSVAFWCNPISGHATLYWYQQILGQGPKLLIQFQNNGVVDDSQLPKDRFSAERLKGVDSTLKIQPAKLEDSAVYLCASSLDGGRGRETQYFGPGTRLLVL.

The rearrangement links TRBV11-3 to TRBJ2-4, with D perhaps matching TRBD2 (5 bases). The CDR3 has 13 amino acids. V shed 5 bases and J shed 0 bases, with 5 bases lying between them. Germline lookup yields CDR1 SGHNT and CDR2 YENEEA. The chain's CDR3 is CASSREAKNIQYF. The CDR3 region has the DNA TGTGCCAGCAGCCGGGAAGCCAAAAACATTCAGTACTTC. The full variable domain, its missing parts supplied by reference TRBV11-3 and TRBJ2-4, is EAGVVQSPRYKIIEKKQPVAFWCNPISGHNTLYWYLQNLGQGPELLIRYENEEAVDDSQLPKDRFSAERLKGVDSTLKIQPAELGDSAVYLCASSREAKNIQYFGAGTRLSVL.

This clonotype was seen repeatedly, ten times or more. This chain uses TRBV28 with TRBJ1-4, with TRBD1 as a possible D gene (5 bases). Between the trimmed V and J ends, which lost 2 bases and 8 bases, there was a span of 9 bases. This CDR3 contains 13 residues. CDR1 is MDHEN, CDR2 SYDVKM, per germline. The CDR3 sequence: CASSLGGGEKLFF. The CDR3 DNA sequence: TGTGCCAGCAGTTTAGGGGGAGGAGAAAAACTGTTTTTT.

CDR3 DNA sequence: TGTGCCAGTAGTATAGGGGCTCCGCAGGGCTCGAGCAATCAGCCCCAGCATTTT. This codes for CASSIGAPQGSSNQPQHF. The V call is TRBV19, the J call TRBJ1-5; possible D gene TRBD1, 5 bases. The CDR3 consists of 18 residues. Per the germline V gene, CDR1 is LNHDA and CDR2 is SQIVND (reference sequence). V was cut by 1 base and J by 1 base, with 17 bases left in between. Full variable domain (outside the CDR3, taken from reference TRBV19 and TRBJ1-5): DGGITQSPKYLFRKEGQNVTLSCEQNLNHDAMYWYRQDPGQGLRLIYYSQIVNDFQKGDIAEGYSVSREKKESFPLTVTSAQKNPTAFYLCASSIGAPQGSSNQPQHFGDGTRLSIL.

Concerning this clonotype itself: Possible read error: a much larger clone is one base away. The chain couples TRBV14 to TRBJ2-7; D might be TRBD2 (6 bases). This CDR3 is built from 14 residues. Per the germline V gene, CDR1 is SGHDN and CDR2 is FVKESK. Between the trimmed V and J ends, which lost 2 bases and 1 base, there was a span of 9 bases. The CDR3 reads CASSQWRGSYEQYF. The CDR3 nucleotides are TGTGCCAGCAGCCAATGGAGGGGTTCCTACGAGCAGTACTTC.

This clonotype was seen only a few times. The chain employs TRBV20-1 and TRBJ1-1; D is unresolved. Germline values: CDR1 DFQATT, CDR2 SNEGSKA (reference sequence). V gave up 6 bases and J gave up 2 bases, with 7 bases separating them. The CDR3 has 11 amino acids. CDR3 protein: CSAPVNTEAFF. CDR3 in DNA: TGCAGTGCCCCCGTTAACACTGAAGCTTTCTTT.

This clonotype was seen at least ten times. Compared with germline, one end of the junction differs, possibly owing to a read error. The rearrangement uses TRBV7-3 and TRBJ2-7; D is possibly TRBD1 or TRBD2 (6 bases each). The CDR3 loop spans 14 amino acids. From germline, CDR1 is SGHTA and CDR2 FQGTGA. The CDR3 nucleotides are TGTGCCAGCAGCCCCCTGGGGGGCTCCCACGAGCAGTACTTC. Amino acid sequence: CASSPLGGSHEQYF.

This clonotype has at least ten counts. This rearrangement joins TRBV18 to TRBJ1-1; D unclear. Germline V gene sequence: CDR1 KGHSH, CDR2 LQKENI. The V end was cut by 3 bases, the J end by 2 bases, with 13 bases between. The CDR3 is 15 amino acids. The CDR3 DNA reads TGTGCCAGCTCACCCCGGGATTACTTTAACACTGAAGCTTTCTTT. Translating gives CASSPRDYFNTEAFF.

This sequence joins TRBV11-2 and TRBJ2-1, with 10 bases fitting TRBD2. J lost 5 bases, V lost 6 bases, and 7 bases had no gene match. The CDR3 has 15 residues. Germline CDR1 and CDR2: SGHAT and FQNNGV. The CDR3 DNA follows: TGTGCCAGCAGACTAGCGGGGTTCGACCACAATGAGCAGTTCTTC. Encoded protein: CASRLAGFDHNEQFF.

This clonotype was seen only a few times. The chain uses TRBV18 and TRBJ1-1, with 10 bases fitting TRBD1. Germline V lookup: CDR1 KGHSH, CDR2 LQKENI. The CDR3 spans 16 residues. The V gene end was trimmed by 2 bases and the J gene end by 3 bases; junction bases not matched to a gene: 6. The CDR3 DNA reads TGTGCCAGCTCACCAAGACAGGGGGCGGGTTACACTGAAGCTTTCTTT. This gives the protein CASSPRQGAGYTEAFF.

This clonotype showed up many times. The chain combines TRBV20-1 with TRBJ1-2; 7 bases match TRBD1. The length of the CDR3 is 13 residues. CDR1 is DFQATT, CDR2 SNEGSKA, per germline (reference sequence). Unmatched junction bases numbered 5, after V lost 4 bases and J lost 3 bases. The chain's CDR3 is CSATGGGYYGYTF. The DNA of the CDR3 is TGCAGTGCTACAGGGGGAGGATACTATGGCTACACCTTC.

This clonotype was counted ten times or more. The V and J genes are TRBV3-1 and TRBJ2-2; D unclear. The germline V gene has CDR1 LGHDT and CDR2 YNNKEL (reference sequence). CDR3 size: 13 residues. V was pared by 4 bases and J by 5 bases, with 8 bases between. The CDR3 bases are TGTGCCAGCAGCCCATCTGTGACCGGGGAGCTGTTTTTT. Translated: CASSPSVTGELFF.

The chain employs TRBV28 and TRBJ1-1; no clear D gene. The germline V and J ends were trimmed by 4 bases and 1 base, with 13 bases remaining between them. The V gene's germline CDR1 is MDHEN and CDR2 SYDVKM. The CDR3 runs 15 residues. CDR3 in amino acids: CASSSEFAGNTEAFF. CDR3 in DNA: TGTGCCAGCAGTTCAGAGTTTGCGGGGAACACTGAAGCTTTCTTT. Variable domain in full (rest from reference TRBV28 and TRBJ1-1): DVKVTQSSRYLVKRTGEKVFLECVQDMDHENMFWYRQDPGLGLRLIYFSYDVKMKEKGDIPEGYSVSREKKERFSLILESASTNQTSMYLCASSSEFAGNTEAFFGQGTRLTVV.

In this sample, this clonotype turned up many times. V and J are TRBV15 and TRBJ1-1; 7 positions agree with TRBD1. In germline, CDR1 is LNHNV, CDR2 YYDKDF (reference sequence). The CDR3 spans 13 residues. The ends lost 3 bases at V and 6 bases at J; junction bases unmatched: 4. CDR3 nucleotide sequence: TGTGCCACCAGCAGCCCAGGACAGGCTGAAGCTTTCTTT. It specifies CATSSPGQAEAFF.

This clonotype was observed at least ten times. V and J are TRBV20-1 and TRBJ1-4; D might be TRBD1 (5 bases). CDR3 size: 13 residues. V dropped 6 bases and J dropped 4 bases, with 12 bases sitting between them. Germline CDR1 DFQATT, CDR2 SNEGSKA (reference sequence). The CDR3 DNA follows: TGCAGTGCAACTGACAGAAGTAATGAAAAACTGTTTTTT. Translation gives CSATDRSNEKLFF.

This clonotype was recorded many times. The rearrangement joins TRBV7-3 to TRBJ1-1, with a tentative D call TRBD1 (6 bases). The CDR3 runs to 15 residues. Germline V lookup: CDR1 SGHTA, CDR2 FQGTGA. The V end lost 7 bases, the J end lost 4 bases, and 19 bases lay between the germline ends. The CDR3 nucleotides are TGTGCCAGCACTGCAGGGACATCCCGAGGCACTGAAGCTTTCTTT. This sequence encodes CASTAGTSRGTEAFF.

In its sample, this clonotype was seen a few times. The chain joins TRBV7-9 to TRBJ1-3; D uncertain. This CDR3 is 18 amino acids long. V was shortened by 1 base and J by 0 bases, with 16 bases between the two germline ends. The V gene's germline CDR1 is SEHNR and CDR2 FQNEAQ (reference sequence). CDR3 coding DNA: TGTGCCAGCAGCTTAGAGTATACTTGGGCGAGCTCTGGAAACACCATATATTTT. It specifies CASSLEYTWASSGNTIYF.

This clonotype was observed at least ten times. This chain connects TRBV6-1 to TRBJ2-7, with D possibly matching TRBD1 (6 bases). The CDR3 consists of 14 residues. CDR1 is MNHNS and CDR2 is SASEGT in the germline V gene. The germline V and J ends were trimmed by 6 bases and 0 bases, with 12 bases remaining between them. The CDR3 protein is CASSDLGGSYEQYF. CDR3 nucleotide sequence: TGTGCCAGCAGCGACCTAGGGGGCTCCTACGAGCAGTACTTC.